This TCR beta chain derives from a study of T cell changes during pregnancy in multiple sclerosis. The V segment lost 7 bases and the J segment 11 bases; nucleotides outside the gene matches: 20. Germline lookup yields CDR1 MNHEY and CDR2 SMNVEV (reference sequence). The CDR3 sequence is 15 residues long. Assay: immunoSEQ multiplex PCR; the TCRdb copy retains only in-frame clones and omits some. The sample has more than 80,000 clones, about 91% seen once; the top ten hold around 3.3%. Sequencing was performed on PBMCs, taken in the first trimester of pregnancy. This sequence originates from a female donor in good health, serving as a control in a pregnancy study. Some clones in this sample may be carry-over from other donors' samples. V usage is TRBV27 and J usage is TRBJ2-7, with 7 positions matching TRBD1. CDR3 protein: CASTLDRAKGARKYF. CDR3 coding DNA: TGTGCCAGCACTCTAGACAGGGCAAAGGGAGCGAGGAAGTACTTC.